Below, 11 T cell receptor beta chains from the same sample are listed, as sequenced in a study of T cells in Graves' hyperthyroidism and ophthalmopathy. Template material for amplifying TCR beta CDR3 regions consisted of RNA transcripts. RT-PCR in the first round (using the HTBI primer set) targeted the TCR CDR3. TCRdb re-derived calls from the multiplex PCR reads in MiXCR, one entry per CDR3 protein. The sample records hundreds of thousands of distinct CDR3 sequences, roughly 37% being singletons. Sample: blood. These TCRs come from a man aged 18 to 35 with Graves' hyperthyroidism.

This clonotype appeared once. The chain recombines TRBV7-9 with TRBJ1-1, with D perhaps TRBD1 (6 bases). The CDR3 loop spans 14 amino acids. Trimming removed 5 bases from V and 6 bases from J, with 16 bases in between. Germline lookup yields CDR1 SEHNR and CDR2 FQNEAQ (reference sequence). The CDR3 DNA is TGTGCCAGCAGCGAACCGAGGGGGGTCGCTGAAGCTTTCTTT. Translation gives CASSEPRGVAEAFF. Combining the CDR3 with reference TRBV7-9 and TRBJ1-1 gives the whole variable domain DTGVSQNPRHKITKRGQNVTFRCDPISEHNRLYWYRQTLGQGPEFLTYFQNEAQLEKSRLLSDRFSAERPKGSFSTLEIQRTEQGDSAMYLCASSEPRGVAEAFFGQGTRLTVV.

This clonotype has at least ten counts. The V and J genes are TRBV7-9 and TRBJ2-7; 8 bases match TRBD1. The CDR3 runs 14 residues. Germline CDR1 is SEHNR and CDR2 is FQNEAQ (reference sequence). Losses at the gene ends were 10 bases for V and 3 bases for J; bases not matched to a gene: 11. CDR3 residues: CATELQGGDYEQYF. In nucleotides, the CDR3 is TGTGCCACCGAGTTACAGGGGGGAGACTACGAGCAGTACTTC.

The chain's CDR3 is CASTYFGGAPEKLFF. The CDR3 DNA reads as TGTGCCAGCACCTACTTCGGCGGGGCCCCCGAAAAACTGTTTTTT. The chain is built from TRBV2 and TRBJ1-4; maybe TRBD1 (5 bases). Per the germline V gene, CDR1 is SNHLY and CDR2 is FYNNEI. The CDR3 sequence is 15 residues long. With 7 bases removed from V and 8 bases from J, the gap between germline ends came to 20 bases.

The CDR3 sequence: CASSLISRGTEAFF. CDR3 DNA sequence: TGTGCCAGCAGCTTAATCTCACGGGGCACTGAAGCTTTCTTT. The chain recombines TRBV7-9 with TRBJ1-1; D is unresolved. This CDR3 is 14 amino acids long. Trimming pared 2 bases from V and 4 bases from J, leaving 11 bases between. Per the germline V gene, CDR1 is SEHNR and CDR2 is FQNEAQ (reference sequence).

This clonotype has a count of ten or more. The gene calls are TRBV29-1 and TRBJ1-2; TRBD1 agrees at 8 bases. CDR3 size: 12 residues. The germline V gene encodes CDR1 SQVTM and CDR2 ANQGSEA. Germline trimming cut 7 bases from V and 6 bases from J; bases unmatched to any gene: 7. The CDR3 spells CSASTGVDGYTF. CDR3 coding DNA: TGCAGCGCCTCGACAGGGGTGGATGGCTACACCTTC. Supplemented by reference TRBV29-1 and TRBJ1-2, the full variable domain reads SAVISQKPSRDICQRGTSLTIQCQVDSQVTMMFWYRQQPGQSLTLIATANQGSEATYESGFVIDKFPISRPNLTFSTLTVSNMSPEDSSIYLCSASTGVDGYTFGSGTRLTVV.

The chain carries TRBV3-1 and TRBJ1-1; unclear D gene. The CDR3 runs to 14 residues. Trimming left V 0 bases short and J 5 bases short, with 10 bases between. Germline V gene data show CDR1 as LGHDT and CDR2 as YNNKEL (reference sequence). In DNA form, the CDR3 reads TGTGCCAGCAGCCAAGAGGGCGGGTGGACTGAAGCTTTCTTT. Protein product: CASSQEGGWTEAFF.

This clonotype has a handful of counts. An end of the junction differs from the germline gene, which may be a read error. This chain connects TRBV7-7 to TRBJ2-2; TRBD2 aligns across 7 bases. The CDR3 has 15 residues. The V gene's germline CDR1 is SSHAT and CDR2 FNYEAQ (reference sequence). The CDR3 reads CASSPPEGGTGELFF. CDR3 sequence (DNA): TGTGCTAGCAGCCCCCCGGAGGGAGGGACCGGGGAGCTGTTTTTT.

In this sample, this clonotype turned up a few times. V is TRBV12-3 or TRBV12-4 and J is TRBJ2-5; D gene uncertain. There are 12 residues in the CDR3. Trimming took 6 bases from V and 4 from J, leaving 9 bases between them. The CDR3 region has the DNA TGTGCCAGCAGCCAAGTGACAGAGACCCAGTACTTC. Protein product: CASSQVTETQYF.

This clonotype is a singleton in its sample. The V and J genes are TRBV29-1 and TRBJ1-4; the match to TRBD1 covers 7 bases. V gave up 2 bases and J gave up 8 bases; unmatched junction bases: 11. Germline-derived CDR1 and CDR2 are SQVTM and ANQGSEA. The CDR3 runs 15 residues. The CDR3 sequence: CSVEKGQGDREKLFF. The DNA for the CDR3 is TGCAGCGTTGAAAAGGGGCAGGGGGATCGGGAAAAACTGTTTTTT. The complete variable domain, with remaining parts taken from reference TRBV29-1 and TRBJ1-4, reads SAVISQKPSRDICQRGTSLTIQCQVDSQVTMMFWYRQQPGQSLTLIATANQGSEATYESGFVIDKFPISRPNLTFSTLTVSNMSPEDSSIYLCSVEKGQGDREKLFFGSGTQLSVL.

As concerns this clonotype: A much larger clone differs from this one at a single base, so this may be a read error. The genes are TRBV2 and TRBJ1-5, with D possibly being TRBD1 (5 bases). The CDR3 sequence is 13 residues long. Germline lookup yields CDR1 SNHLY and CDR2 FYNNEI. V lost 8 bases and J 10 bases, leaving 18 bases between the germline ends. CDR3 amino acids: CASGGDGLGPQHF. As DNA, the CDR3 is TGTGCCAGCGGAGGGGACGGCCTAGGTCCCCAGCATTTT.

CDR3 amino acids: CATSSDSIGPQHF. The CDR3 coding sequence is TGTGCCACCAGCAGTGACAGCATCGGACCCCAGCATTTT. The chain carries TRBV15 and TRBJ1-5, with TRBD1 as a possible D gene (5 bases). The CDR3 has 13 residues. Germline V gene sequence: CDR1 LNHNV, CDR2 YYDKDF (reference sequence). V was clipped by 3 bases and J by 10 bases, with 13 bases between them.